The subject of this entry is one TCR beta chain. This clonotype showed up just a few times. Its antigen has not been determined. No clone much larger than this one lies a single base away; base qualities are absent. Instrument used: Illumina HiSeq 1500. The public reads were run again by TCRdb, first through fastp at Q25 and then through MiXCR, and only productive beta chains were kept. Records with the same CDR3 protein are collapsed into one entry carrying the most frequent genes and DNA. For this sample there are more than 400,000 distinct CDR3 sequences; 26% appear just once. The top ten hold 13% of the sample. Measured from the cysteine to the valine, the CDR3 is 13 residues long. The retained sequence is limited to the CDR3, 39 bases, with the frame set at the first base. Trimming removed 5 bases from V and 3 bases from J, leaving 11 bases between the germline ends. The germline V gene sets CDR1 to SGHVS and CDR2 to FQNEAQ.

The data originate from a study of T cell repertoires in cytomegalovirus infection (dated by TCRdb to between 2019 and 2020). The study in broad terms: Because public TCR beta signatures pointed to carriage of CMV infection together with the matching HLA type, the HLA type of each donor mattered for the analysis. Summary of the overall study and its limitations: In both this cohort and an independent roughly 330-donor cohort, the cumulative frequency of public TCR beta family members distinguished carriers of CMV infection plus the relevant HLA type. The ex vivo response was dominated by HLA-C-restricted CMV-specific TCR beta clonotypes, which also provided the single most frequent clonotype in two of eight donors.

The receptor was derived from a human donor in good health (CMV status not recorded). Some clones in this sample may be carry-over from other donors' samples. The chain is assembled from TRBV7-8 and TRBJ2-7; the D gene is possibly TRBD1, with 5 bases matching. Material: PBMCs. DNA sequence: TGTGCCAGCAGCCGAGAAGGGGTCTACGAGCAGTACGTC. It specifies CASSREGVYEQYV.